The TCR beta chain described here comes from a study of identical twins. The germline CDR1 and CDR2 sequences are DFQATT and SNEGSKA (reference sequence). The length of the CDR3 is 13 residues. Trimming stripped 3 bases from V and 3 bases from J, with 12 bases between. TCRdb passed the 5' RACE reads through MiXCR, listing each CDR3 protein once. The data show 500,000 or so distinct CDR3 sequences, roughly a fifth seen once. The sample was also linked to a second study, of T cells expressing NK-cell markers. As that report states: In the group of eight sequenced donors, seven were HCMV-seropositive and one was seronegative. A range of about 1.0-7.0% of CD8+ T cells consisted of dominant NKG2C+ clonotypes in more than five donors.

This rearrangement joins TRBV20-1 to TRBJ2-7; D is uncertain. The sequencing input was CD4+ T cells sorted from blood. This sequence was found in a young woman in good health. The DNA for the CDR3 is TGCAGTGCTAGTGTAGGCATCTTCTACGAGCAGTACTTC. This gives the protein CSASVGIFYEQYF.